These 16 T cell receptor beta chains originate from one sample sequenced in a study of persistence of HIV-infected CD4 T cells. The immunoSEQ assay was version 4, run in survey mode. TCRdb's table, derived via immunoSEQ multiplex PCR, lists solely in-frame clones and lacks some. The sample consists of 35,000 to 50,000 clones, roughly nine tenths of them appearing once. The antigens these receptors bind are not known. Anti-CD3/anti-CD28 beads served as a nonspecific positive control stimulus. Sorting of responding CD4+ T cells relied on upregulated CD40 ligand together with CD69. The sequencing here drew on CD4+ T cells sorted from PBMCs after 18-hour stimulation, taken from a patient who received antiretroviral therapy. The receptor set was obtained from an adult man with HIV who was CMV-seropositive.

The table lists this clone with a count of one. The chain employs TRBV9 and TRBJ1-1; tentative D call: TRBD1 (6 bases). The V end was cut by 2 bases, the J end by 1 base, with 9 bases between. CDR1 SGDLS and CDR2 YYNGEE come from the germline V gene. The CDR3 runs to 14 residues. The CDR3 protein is CASSVAGQNTEAFF. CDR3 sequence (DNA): TGTGCCAGCAGCGTTGCGGGACAGAACACTGAAGCTTTCTTT.

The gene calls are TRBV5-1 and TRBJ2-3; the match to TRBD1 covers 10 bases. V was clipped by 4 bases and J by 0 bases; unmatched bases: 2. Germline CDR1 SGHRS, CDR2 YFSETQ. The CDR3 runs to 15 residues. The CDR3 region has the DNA TGCGCCAGCAGCCGACAGGGGGCGAGCACAGATACGCAGTATTTT. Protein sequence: CASSRQGASTDTQYF.

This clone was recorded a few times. CDR3 nucleotide sequence: TGTGCCAGCAGCCGCGCGACGGGGAACTATGGCTACACCTTC. Protein: CASSRATGNYGYTF. This chain joins TRBV3-1 (or the pseudogene TRBV3-2) and TRBJ1-2; no reliable D call. Germline CDR1 is LGHDT and CDR2 is YNNKEL (reference sequence). Trimming cost V 4 bases and J 2 bases, with 11 bases left between them. The CDR3 is 14 amino acids.

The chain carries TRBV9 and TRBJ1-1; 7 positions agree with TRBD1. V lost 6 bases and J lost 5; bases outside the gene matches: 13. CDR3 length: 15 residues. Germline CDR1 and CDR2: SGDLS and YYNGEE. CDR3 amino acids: CASTQWEGAGTEAFF. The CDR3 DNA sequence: TGTGCCAGCACCCAGTGGGAGGGGGCAGGAACTGAAGCTTTCTTT. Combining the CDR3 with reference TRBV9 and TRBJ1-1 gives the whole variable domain DSGVTQTPKHLITATGQRVTLRCSPRSGDLSVYWYQQSLDQGLQFLIQYYNGEERAKGNILERFSAQQFPDLHSELNLSSLELGDSALYFCASTQWEGAGTEAFFGQGTRLTVV.

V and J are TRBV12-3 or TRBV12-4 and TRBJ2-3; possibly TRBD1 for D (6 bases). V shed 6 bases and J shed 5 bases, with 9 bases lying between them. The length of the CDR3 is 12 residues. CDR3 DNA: TGTGCCAGCAGGGGGGCTGGAGATACGCAGTATTTT. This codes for CASRGAGDTQYF.

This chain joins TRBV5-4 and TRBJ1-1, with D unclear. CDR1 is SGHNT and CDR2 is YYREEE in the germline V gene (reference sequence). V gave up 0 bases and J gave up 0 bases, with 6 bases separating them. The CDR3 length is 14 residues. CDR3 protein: CASSLGTLNTEAFF. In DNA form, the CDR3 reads TGTGCCAGCAGCTTGGGCACTCTGAACACTGAAGCTTTCTTT.

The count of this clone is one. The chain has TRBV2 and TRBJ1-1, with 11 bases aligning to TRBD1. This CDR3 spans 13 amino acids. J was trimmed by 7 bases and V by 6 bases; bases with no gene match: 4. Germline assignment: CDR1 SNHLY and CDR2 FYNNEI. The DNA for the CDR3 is TGTGCCAGCAGCGGACAGGGGGCGATTGAAGCTTTCTTT. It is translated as CASSGQGAIEAFF.

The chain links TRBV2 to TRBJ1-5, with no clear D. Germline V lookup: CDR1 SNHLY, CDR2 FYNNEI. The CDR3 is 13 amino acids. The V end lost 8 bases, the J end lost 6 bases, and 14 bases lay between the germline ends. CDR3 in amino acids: CASSLLPGQPQHF. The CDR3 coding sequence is TGTGCCAGCTCCTTGCTACCTGGTCAGCCCCAGCATTTT. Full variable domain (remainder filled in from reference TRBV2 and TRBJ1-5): EPEVTQTPSHQVTQMGQEVILRCVPISNHLYFYWYRQILGQKVEFLVSFYNNEISEKSEIFDDQFSVERPDGSNFTLKIRSTKLEDSAMYFCASSLLPGQPQHFGDGTRLSIL.

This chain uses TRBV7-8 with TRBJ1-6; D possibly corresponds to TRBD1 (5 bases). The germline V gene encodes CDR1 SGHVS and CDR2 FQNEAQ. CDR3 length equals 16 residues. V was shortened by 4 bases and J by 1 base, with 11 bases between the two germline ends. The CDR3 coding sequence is TGTGCCAGCAGCTCCCGACAGTCTTCCTATAATTCACCCCTCCACTTT. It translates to CASSSRQSSYNSPLHF.

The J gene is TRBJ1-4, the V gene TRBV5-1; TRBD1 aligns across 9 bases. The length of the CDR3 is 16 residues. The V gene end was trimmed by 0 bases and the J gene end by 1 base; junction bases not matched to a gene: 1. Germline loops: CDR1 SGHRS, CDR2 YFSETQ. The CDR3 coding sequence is TGCGCCAGCAGCTTGGGGGACAGGGAAACTAATGAAAAACTGTTTTTT. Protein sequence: CASSLGDRETNEKLFF.

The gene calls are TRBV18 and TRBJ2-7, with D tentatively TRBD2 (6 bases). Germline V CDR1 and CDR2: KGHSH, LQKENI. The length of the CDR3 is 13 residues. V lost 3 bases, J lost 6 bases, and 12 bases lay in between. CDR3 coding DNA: TGTGCCAGCTCACCTCAGAACGGGGGCGAGCAGTACTTC. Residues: CASSPQNGGEQYF.

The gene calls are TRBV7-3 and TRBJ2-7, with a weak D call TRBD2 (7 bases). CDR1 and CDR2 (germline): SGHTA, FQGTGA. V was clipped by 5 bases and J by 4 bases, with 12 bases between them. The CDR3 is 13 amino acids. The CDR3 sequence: CASSPRGGYEQYF. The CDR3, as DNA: TGTGCCAGCAGCCCGAGGGGGGGGTACGAGCAGTACTTC.

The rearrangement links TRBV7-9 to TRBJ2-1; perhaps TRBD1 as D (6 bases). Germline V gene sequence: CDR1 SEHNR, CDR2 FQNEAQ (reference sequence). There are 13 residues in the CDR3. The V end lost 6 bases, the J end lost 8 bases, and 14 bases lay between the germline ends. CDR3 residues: CASSQSGADEQFF. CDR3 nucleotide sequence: TGTGCCAGCAGTCAATCAGGGGCCGATGAGCAGTTCTTC.

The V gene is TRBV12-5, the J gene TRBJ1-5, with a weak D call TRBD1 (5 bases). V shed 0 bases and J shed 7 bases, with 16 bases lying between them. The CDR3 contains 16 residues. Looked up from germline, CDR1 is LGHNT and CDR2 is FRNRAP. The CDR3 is CASGLVLGQGSQPQHF. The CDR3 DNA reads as TGTGCTAGTGGTTTGGTACTCGGTCAGGGTAGCCAGCCCCAGCATTTT.

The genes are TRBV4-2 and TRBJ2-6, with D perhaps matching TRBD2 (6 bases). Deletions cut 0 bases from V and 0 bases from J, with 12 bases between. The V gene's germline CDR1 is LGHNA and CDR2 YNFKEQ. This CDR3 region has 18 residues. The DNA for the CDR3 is TGTGCCAGCAGCCAAGATGGCCAGGGAGGCTCTGGGGCCAACGTCCTGACTTTC. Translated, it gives CASSQDGQGGSGANVLTF.

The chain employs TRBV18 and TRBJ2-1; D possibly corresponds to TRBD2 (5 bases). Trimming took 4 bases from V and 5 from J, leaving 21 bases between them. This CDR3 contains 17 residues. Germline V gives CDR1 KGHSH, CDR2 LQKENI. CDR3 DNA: TGTGCCAGCTCACGCGCCCGGGCCCCTGGAGGAGACAATGAGCAGTTCTTC. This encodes CASSRARAPGGDNEQFF.